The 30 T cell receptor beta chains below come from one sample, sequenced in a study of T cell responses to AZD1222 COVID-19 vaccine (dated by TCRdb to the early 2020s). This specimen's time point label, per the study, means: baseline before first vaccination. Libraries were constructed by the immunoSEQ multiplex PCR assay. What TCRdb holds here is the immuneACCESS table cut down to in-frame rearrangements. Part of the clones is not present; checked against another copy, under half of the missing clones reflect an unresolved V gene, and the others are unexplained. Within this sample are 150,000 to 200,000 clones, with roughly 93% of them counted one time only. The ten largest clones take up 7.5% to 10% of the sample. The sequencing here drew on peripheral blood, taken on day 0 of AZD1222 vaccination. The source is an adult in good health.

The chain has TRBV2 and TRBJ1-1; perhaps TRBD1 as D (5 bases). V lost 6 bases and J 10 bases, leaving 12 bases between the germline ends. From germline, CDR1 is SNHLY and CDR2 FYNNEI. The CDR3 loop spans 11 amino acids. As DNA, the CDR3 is TGTGCCAGCAGCATCAGGGTTGGAGCTTTCTTT. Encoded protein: CASSIRVGAFF. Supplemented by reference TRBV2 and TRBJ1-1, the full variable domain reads EPEVTQTPSHQVTQMGQEVILRCVPISNHLYFYWYRQILGQKVEFLVSFYNNEISEKSEIFDDQFSVERPDGSNFTLKIRSTKLEDSAMYFCASSIRVGAFFGQGTRLTVV.

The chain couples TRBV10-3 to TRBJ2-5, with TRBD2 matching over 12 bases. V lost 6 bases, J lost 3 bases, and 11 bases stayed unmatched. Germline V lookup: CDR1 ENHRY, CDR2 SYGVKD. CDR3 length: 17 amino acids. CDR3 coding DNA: TGTGCCATCAGCCCGCTAGCGGGAGGGTCGCGGGAAGAGACCCAGTACTTC. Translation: CAISPLAGGSREETQYF.

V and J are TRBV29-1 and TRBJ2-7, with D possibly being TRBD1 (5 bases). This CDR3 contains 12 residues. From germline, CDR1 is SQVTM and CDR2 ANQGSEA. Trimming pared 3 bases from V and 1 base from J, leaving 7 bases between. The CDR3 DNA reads TGCAGCGTTGAGGGGCAGTCCTACGAGCAGTACTTC. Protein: CSVEGQSYEQYF.

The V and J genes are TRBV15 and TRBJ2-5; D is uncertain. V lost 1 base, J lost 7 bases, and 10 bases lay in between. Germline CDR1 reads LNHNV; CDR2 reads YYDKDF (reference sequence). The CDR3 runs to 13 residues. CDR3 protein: CATSRGRIGTQYF. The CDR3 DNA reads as TGTGCCACCAGCAGAGGCAGGATCGGGACCCAGTACTTC.

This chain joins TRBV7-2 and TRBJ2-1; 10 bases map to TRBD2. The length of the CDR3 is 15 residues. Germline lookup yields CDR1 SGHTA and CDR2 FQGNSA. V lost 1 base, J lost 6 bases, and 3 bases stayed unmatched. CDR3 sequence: CASSLVPSGGNEQFF. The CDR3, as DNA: TGTGCCAGCAGCTTAGTGCCTAGCGGGGGCAATGAGCAGTTCTTC.

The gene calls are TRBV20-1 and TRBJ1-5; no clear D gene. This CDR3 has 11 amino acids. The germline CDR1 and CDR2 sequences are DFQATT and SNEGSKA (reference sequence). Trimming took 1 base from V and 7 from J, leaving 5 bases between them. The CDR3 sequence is CSARVGQPQHF. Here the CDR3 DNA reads TGCAGTGCTAGAGTAGGGCAGCCCCAGCATTTT.

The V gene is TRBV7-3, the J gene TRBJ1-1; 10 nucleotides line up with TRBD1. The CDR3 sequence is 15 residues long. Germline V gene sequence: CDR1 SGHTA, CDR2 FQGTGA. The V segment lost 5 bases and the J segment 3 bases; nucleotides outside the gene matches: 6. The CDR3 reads CASSPTGTGDTEAFF. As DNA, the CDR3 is TGTGCCAGCAGCCCTACCGGGACAGGGGACACTGAAGCTTTCTTT.

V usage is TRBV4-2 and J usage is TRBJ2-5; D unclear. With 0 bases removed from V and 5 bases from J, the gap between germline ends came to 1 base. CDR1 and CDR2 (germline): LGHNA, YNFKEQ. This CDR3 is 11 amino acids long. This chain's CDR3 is CASSQEETQYF. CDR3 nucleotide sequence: TGTGCCAGCAGCCAAGAGGAGACCCAGTACTTC.

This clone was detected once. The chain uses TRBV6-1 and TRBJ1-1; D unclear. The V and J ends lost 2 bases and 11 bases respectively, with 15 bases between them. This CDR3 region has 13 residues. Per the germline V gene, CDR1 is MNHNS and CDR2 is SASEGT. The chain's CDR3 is CASSEFYAVDAFF. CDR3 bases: TGTGCCAGCAGTGAATTTTATGCAGTGGATGCTTTCTTT.

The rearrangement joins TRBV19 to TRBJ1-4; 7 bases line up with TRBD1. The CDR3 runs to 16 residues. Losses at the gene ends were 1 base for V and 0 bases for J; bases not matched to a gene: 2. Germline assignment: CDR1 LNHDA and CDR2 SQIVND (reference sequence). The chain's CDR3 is CASSIGGTATNEKLFF. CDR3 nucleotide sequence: TGTGCCAGTAGTATAGGAGGGACAGCAACTAATGAAAAACTGTTTTTT.

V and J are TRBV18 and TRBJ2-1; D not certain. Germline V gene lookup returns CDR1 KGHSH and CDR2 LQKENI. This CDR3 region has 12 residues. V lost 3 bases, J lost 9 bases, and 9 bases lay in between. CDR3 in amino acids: CASSPRIIEQFF. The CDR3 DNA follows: TGTGCCAGCTCACCTAGAATTATTGAGCAGTTCTTC.

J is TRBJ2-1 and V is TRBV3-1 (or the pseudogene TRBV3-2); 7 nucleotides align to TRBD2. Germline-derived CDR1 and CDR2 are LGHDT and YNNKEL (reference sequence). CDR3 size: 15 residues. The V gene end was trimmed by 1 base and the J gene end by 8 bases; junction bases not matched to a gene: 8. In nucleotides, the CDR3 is TGTGCCAGCAGCCAAGGTTTCGGGGCGGGGGATGAGCAGTTCTTC. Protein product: CASSQGFGAGDEQFF.

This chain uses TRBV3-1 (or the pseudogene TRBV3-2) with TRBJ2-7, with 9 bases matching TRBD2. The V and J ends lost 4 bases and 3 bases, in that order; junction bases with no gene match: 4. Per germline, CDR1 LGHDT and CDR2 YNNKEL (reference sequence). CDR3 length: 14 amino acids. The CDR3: CASSPGTSNYEQYF. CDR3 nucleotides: TGTGCCAGCAGCCCCGGGACTAGCAACTACGAGCAGTACTTC.

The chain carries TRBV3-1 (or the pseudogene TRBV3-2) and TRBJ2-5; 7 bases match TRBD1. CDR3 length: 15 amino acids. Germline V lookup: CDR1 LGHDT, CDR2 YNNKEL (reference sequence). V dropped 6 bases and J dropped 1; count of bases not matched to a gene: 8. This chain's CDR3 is CASRPTGSSQETQYF. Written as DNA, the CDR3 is TGTGCCAGCAGACCGACAGGGTCGTCCCAAGAGACCCAGTACTTC.

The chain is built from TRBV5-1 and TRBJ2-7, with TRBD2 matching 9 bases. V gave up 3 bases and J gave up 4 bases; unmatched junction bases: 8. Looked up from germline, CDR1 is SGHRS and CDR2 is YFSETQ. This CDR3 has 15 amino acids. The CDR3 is CASSSLIAGVYEQYF. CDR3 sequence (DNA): TGCGCCAGCAGCTCCCTGATAGCGGGAGTGTACGAGCAGTACTTC.

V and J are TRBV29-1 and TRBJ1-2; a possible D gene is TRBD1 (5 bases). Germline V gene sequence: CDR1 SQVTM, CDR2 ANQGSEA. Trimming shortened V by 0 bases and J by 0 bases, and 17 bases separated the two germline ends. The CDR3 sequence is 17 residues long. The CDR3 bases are TGCAGCGTTGAAGATAGGGGCAGAGGGCCCCCTAACTATGGCTACACCTTC. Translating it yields CSVEDRGRGPPNYGYTF.

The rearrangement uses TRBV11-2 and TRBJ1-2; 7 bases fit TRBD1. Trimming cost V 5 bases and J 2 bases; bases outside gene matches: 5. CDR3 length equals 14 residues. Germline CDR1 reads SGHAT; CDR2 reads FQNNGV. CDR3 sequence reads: CASSPETGNYGYTF. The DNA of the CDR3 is TGTGCCAGCAGCCCAGAGACAGGGAACTATGGCTACACCTTC.

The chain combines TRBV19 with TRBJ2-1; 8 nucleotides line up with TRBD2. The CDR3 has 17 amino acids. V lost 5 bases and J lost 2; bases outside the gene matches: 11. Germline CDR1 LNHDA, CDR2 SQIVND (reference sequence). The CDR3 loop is CASSRLGSGSAYNEQFF. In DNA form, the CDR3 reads TGTGCCAGTAGTCGGCTGGGAAGCGGGAGTGCCTACAATGAGCAGTTCTTC.

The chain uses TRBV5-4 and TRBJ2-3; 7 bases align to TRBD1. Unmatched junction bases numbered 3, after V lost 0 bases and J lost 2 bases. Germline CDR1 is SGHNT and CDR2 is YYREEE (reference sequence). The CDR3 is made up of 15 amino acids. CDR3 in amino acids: CASSLEGADTDTQYF. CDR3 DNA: TGTGCCAGCAGCTTGGAGGGGGCGGACACAGATACGCAGTATTTT. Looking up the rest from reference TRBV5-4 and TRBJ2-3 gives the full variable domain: ETGVTQSPTHLIKTRGQQVTLRCSSQSGHNTVSWYQQALGQGPQFIFQYYREEENGRGNFPPRFSGLQFPNYSSELNVNALELDDSALYLCASSLEGADTDTQYFGPGTRLTVL.

CDR3 sequence (DNA): TGTGCCAGCAGTACCGATCCAGGGGAAGATGAAAAACTGTTTTTT. Encoded protein: CASSTDPGEDEKLFF. The gene calls are TRBV28 and TRBJ1-4; TRBD1 is a possible D gene (6 bases). The CDR3 has 15 amino acids. Trimming took off 5 bases at V and 6 bases at J, with 16 bases between the two ends. Germline-derived CDR1 and CDR2 are MDHEN and SYDVKM. Filled out from reference TRBV28 and TRBJ1-4, the complete variable domain reads DVKVTQSSRYLVKRTGEKVFLECVQDMDHENMFWYRQDPGLGLRLIYFSYDVKMKEKGDIPEGYSVSREKKERFSLILESASTNQTSMYLCASSTDPGEDEKLFFGSGTQLSVL.

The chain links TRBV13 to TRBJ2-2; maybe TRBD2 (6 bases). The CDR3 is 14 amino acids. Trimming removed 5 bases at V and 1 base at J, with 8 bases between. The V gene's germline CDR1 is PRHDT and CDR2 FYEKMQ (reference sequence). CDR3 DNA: TGTGCCAGCAGCATCGGGGGGAACACCGGGGAGCTGTTTTTT. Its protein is CASSIGGNTGELFF. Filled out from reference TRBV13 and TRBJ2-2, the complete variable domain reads AAGVIQSPRHLIKEKRETATLKCYPIPRHDTVYWYQQGPGQDPQFLISFYEKMQSDKGSIPDRFSAQQFSDYHSELNMSSLELGDSALYFCASSIGGNTGELFFGEGSRLTVL.

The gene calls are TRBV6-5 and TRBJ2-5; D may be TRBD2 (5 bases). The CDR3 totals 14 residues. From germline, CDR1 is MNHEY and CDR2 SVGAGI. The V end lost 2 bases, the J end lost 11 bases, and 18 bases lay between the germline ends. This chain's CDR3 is CASSYLTGSGEQYF. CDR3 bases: TGTGCCAGCAGTTACCTGACTGGCTCTGGGGAGCAGTACTTC.

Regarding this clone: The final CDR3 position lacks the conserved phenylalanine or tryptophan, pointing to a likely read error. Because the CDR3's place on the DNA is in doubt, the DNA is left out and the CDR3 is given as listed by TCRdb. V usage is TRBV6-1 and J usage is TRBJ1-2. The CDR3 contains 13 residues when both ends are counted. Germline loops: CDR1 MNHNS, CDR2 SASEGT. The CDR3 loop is CASSEALRGPPGL.

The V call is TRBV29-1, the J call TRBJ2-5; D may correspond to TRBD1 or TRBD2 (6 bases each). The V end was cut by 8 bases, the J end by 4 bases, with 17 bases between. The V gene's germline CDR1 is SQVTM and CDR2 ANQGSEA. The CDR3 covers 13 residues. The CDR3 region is CSFTLQGGETQYF. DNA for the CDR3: TGCAGCTTCACCCTACAGGGAGGAGAGACCCAGTACTTC.

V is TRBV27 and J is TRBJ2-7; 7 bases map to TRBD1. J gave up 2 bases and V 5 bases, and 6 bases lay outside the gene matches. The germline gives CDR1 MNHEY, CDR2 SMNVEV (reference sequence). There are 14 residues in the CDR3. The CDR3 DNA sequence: TGTGCCAGCAGTCTTCGGACAGGAACCTACGAGCAGTACTTC. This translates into CASSLRTGTYEQYF.

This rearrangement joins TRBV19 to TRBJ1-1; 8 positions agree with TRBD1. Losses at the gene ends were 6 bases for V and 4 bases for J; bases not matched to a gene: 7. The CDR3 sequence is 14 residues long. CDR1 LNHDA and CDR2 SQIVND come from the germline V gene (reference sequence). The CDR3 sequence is CASSWDRPGTEAFF. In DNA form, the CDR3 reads TGTGCCAGTAGCTGGGACAGGCCGGGCACTGAAGCTTTCTTT.

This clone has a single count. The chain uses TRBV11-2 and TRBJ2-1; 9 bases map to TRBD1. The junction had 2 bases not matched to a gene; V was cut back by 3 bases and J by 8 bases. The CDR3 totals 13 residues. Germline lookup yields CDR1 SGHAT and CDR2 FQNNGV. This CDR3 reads CASSLDRGHEQFF. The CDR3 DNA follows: TGTGCCAGCAGCTTGGACAGGGGCCATGAGCAGTTCTTC. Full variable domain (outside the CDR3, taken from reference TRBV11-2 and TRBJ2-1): EAGVAQSPRYKIIEKRQSVAFWCNPISGHATLYWYQQILGQGPKLLIQFQNNGVVDDSQLPKDRFSAERLKGVDSTLKIQPAKLEDSAVYLCASSLDRGHEQFFGPGTRLTVL.

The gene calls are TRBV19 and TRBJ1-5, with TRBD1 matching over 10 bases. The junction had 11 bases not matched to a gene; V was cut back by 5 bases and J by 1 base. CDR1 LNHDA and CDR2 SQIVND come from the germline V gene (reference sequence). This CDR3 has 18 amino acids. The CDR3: CASSHVGGQGPSNQPQHF. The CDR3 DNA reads TGTGCCAGTAGTCACGTGGGGGGACAGGGGCCGAGCAATCAGCCCCAGCATTTT.

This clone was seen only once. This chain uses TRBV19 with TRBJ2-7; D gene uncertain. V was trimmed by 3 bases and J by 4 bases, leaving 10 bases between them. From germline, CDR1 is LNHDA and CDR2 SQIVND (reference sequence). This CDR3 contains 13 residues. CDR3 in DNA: TGTGCCAGTAGTATGGGCCGTGCTTACGAGCAGTACTTC. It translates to CASSMGRAYEQYF.

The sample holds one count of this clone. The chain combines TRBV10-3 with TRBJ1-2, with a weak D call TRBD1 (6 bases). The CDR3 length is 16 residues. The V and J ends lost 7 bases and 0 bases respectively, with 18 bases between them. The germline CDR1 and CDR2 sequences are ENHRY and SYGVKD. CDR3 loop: CAITRMRDTTNYGYTF. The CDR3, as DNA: TGTGCCATCACCAGAATGCGGGACACCACTAACTATGGCTACACCTTC.